These 28 T cell receptor beta chains came from one sample sequenced in a study of blood T cell repertoires in COVID-19. Profiled with immunoSEQ multiplex PCR; TCRdb holds only in-frame clones, not every one. The sample includes 200,000 to 300,000 clones, 86% of them seen just once. Input material: peripheral blood. The receptors were sampled from a man older than 75 with acute or convalescent COVID-19.

This clone has only one observation. This rearrangement joins TRBV6-4 to TRBJ2-4, with a tentative D call TRBD2 (6 bases). The CDR3 totals 14 residues. Germline CDR1 reads MRHNA; CDR2 reads SNTAGT. Trimming took 2 bases from V and 6 from J, leaving 11 bases between them. The chain's CDR3 is CASSDGGVGNIQYF. DNA for the CDR3: TGTGCCAGCAGTGACGGAGGGGTTGGAAACATTCAGTACTTC.

This chain joins TRBV19 and TRBJ2-2; TRBD1 agrees at 8 bases. The CDR3 loop spans 14 amino acids. With V trimmed by 8 bases and J by 3 bases, 5 bases remained unmatched. CDR1 is LNHDA, CDR2 SQIVND, per germline (reference sequence). The CDR3 protein is CASGDRLYTGELFF. CDR3 coding DNA: TGTGCCAGTGGGGACAGGTTATACACCGGGGAGCTGTTTTTT.

This clone showed up just a few times. The chain carries TRBV28 and TRBJ2-5, with 9 bases that match TRBD2. CDR3 length: 13 residues. V shed 8 bases, J shed 7 bases, and the junction held 8 bases outside the gene matches. Germline V gives CDR1 MDHEN, CDR2 SYDVKM. For the CDR3, the DNA is TGTGCCAGCGTTCCGCGGGAGGGCCGGACCCAGTACTTC. It codes for CASVPREGRTQYF.

The rearrangement joins TRBV6-5 to TRBJ1-1; 8 bases line up with TRBD1. CDR1 is MNHEY, CDR2 SVGAGI, per germline. This CDR3 contains 15 residues. With V trimmed by 4 bases and J by 3 bases, 7 bases remained unmatched. CDR3 sequence: CASSLTGATDTEAFF. As DNA, the CDR3 is TGTGCCAGCAGTTTGACAGGGGCCACCGACACTGAAGCTTTCTTT.

The chain employs TRBV19 and TRBJ1-1, with 7 nucleotides matching TRBD1. This CDR3 region has 15 residues. Germline V gene sequence: CDR1 LNHDA, CDR2 SQIVND (reference sequence). V lost 5 bases and J lost 5; bases outside the gene matches: 11. Here the CDR3 reads CASSLKGAVRTEAFF. The CDR3 coding sequence is TGTGCCAGTAGTTTAAAGGGGGCTGTGAGGACTGAAGCTTTCTTT.

The chain recombines TRBV5-1 with TRBJ2-5; 9 bases agree with TRBD2. Per germline, CDR1 SGHRS and CDR2 YFSETQ. This CDR3 comprises 15 residues. Trimming at V came to 5 bases and at J to 4 bases, leaving 9 bases not matched to a gene. The CDR3 DNA sequence: TGCGCCAGCAGAGTAGCGGGGGTCGGGTCAGAGACCCAGTACTTC. Amino acid sequence: CASRVAGVGSETQYF.

J is TRBJ1-2 and V is TRBV3-1 (or the pseudogene TRBV3-2); perhaps TRBD1 as D (6 bases). V lost 3 bases to trimming and J lost 4 bases, with 12 bases between them. Germline V gene lookup returns CDR1 LGHDT and CDR2 YNNKEL (reference sequence). The CDR3 has 14 residues. CDR3 bases: TGTGCCAGCAGCCAGTTGGGGGCCCTCTATGGCTACACCTTC. Its translation: CASSQLGALYGYTF.

The chain is built from TRBV5-4 and TRBJ1-1; D is uncertain. Germline CDR1 reads SGHNT; CDR2 reads YYREEE (reference sequence). The CDR3 loop spans 14 amino acids. Deletions cut 4 bases from V and 0 bases from J, with 10 bases between. The CDR3 DNA reads TGTGCCAGCAGCGGTACAGATTTGAACACTGAAGCTTTCTTT. Its protein is CASSGTDLNTEAFF.

This rearrangement joins TRBV4-1 to TRBJ2-3, with 10 positions matching TRBD2. The CDR3 contains 15 residues. Trimming took 3 bases from V and 7 from J; bases not matched to a gene: 7. The germline gives CDR1 MGHRA, CDR2 YSYEKL. CDR3 bases: TGCGCCAGCAGCCATTTAGCGGGGGGTTTGAATACGCAGTATTTT. Protein sequence: CASSHLAGGLNTQYF.

The J gene is TRBJ2-1, the V gene TRBV9; 7 bases align to TRBD2. CDR1 and CDR2 (germline): SGDLS, YYNGEE. The CDR3 runs to 16 residues. Losses at the gene ends were 0 bases for V and 6 bases for J; bases not matched to a gene: 9. The CDR3 bases are TGTGCCAGCAGCGTAGGAAGGGCTAGCGGATTCAATGAGCAGTTCTTC. As protein: CASSVGRASGFNEQFF.

The J gene is TRBJ1-4, the V gene TRBV5-4; D is uncertain. V lost 4 bases and J 3 bases, leaving 16 bases between the germline ends. Germline CDR1 is SGHNT and CDR2 is YYREEE (reference sequence). The CDR3 sequence is 16 residues long. This CDR3 reads CASSLFSGVANEKLFF. The CDR3 DNA follows: TGTGCCAGCAGCCTGTTCTCGGGAGTAGCTAATGAAAAACTGTTTTTT.

The V and J genes are TRBV13 and TRBJ2-5, with 10 positions matching TRBD1. J was trimmed by 5 bases and V by 6 bases; bases with no gene match: 3. This CDR3 spans 13 amino acids. Germline V gene sequence: CDR1 PRHDT, CDR2 FYEKMQ (reference sequence). This CDR3 is CASSLGQGETQYF. The CDR3 bases are TGTGCCAGCAGTTTGGGACAGGGGGAGACCCAGTACTTC.

In this sample, this clone turned up a few times. J is TRBJ2-2 and V is TRBV3-1 (or the pseudogene TRBV3-2); 8 positions agree with TRBD2. Per germline, CDR1 LGHDT and CDR2 YNNKEL (reference sequence). This CDR3 region has 15 residues. With V trimmed by 3 bases and J by 6 bases, 6 bases remained unmatched. The CDR3 bases are TGTGCCAGCAGCCAGCCAGGGACTAGGCCCGGGGAGCTGTTTTTT. Translated: CASSQPGTRPGELFF.

The V and J genes are TRBV5-4 and TRBJ1-2, with D possibly being TRBD1 (6 bases). The CDR3 spans 15 residues. In germline, CDR1 is SGHNT, CDR2 YYREEE (reference sequence). V lost 0 bases, J lost 4 bases, and 13 bases lay in between. The CDR3 is CASSLGTQGSYGYTF. CDR3 in DNA: TGTGCCAGCAGCTTGGGGACACAGGGAAGCTATGGCTACACCTTC.

This clone was recorded once. This chain uses TRBV3-1 (or the pseudogene TRBV3-2) with TRBJ1-6; the D is unclear. V lost 0 bases and J 0 bases, leaving 9 bases between the germline ends. Germline V gene data show CDR1 as LGHDT and CDR2 as YNNKEL (reference sequence). This CDR3 comprises 17 residues. The CDR3 protein is CASSQDSGSSYNSPLHF. CDR3 nucleotide sequence: TGTGCCAGCAGCCAAGATTCGGGGAGCTCCTATAATTCACCCCTCCACTTT.

Only one count was recorded for this clone. The rearrangement uses TRBV2 and TRBJ2-2; D unclear. Germline V gene data show CDR1 as SNHLY and CDR2 as FYNNEI. Between the trimmed V and J ends, which lost 4 bases and 5 bases, there was a span of 11 bases. The CDR3 has 14 amino acids. The CDR3 nucleotides read TGTGCCAGCAGTGTGTTAGCTGGGACCGGGGAGCTGTTTTTT. The encoded protein is CASSVLAGTGELFF.

The chain carries TRBV5-1 and TRBJ1-5, with D perhaps TRBD1 (6 bases). The germline gives CDR1 SGHRS, CDR2 YFSETQ. V lost 4 bases and J lost 5, with 13 bases in between. The CDR3 has 14 amino acids. The CDR3 DNA reads TGCGCCAGCAGCACGGACAGTCCAGATCAGCCCCAGCATTTT. Its protein is CASSTDSPDQPQHF.

This chain connects TRBV11-2 to TRBJ2-3; D is perhaps TRBD2 (6 bases). The germline CDR1 and CDR2 sequences are SGHAT and FQNNGV. The CDR3 contains 16 residues. Trimming removed 1 base from V and 3 bases from J, with 14 bases in between. This CDR3 is CASSLGLGSGTDTQYF. The CDR3 nucleotides read TGTGCCAGCAGCTTAGGACTAGGTTCGGGTACAGATACGCAGTATTTT.

The gene calls are TRBV19 and TRBJ2-7; TRBD1 matches at 11 bases. The V gene end was trimmed by 11 bases and the J gene end by 1 base; junction bases not matched to a gene: 10. This CDR3 contains 15 residues. Germline V gene data show CDR1 as LNHDA and CDR2 as SQIVND (reference sequence). The CDR3 spells CASAGGQGVSYEQYF. Here the CDR3 DNA reads TGTGCCTCCGCGGGGGGACAGGGGGTTTCCTACGAGCAGTACTTC.

The V and J genes are TRBV9 and TRBJ1-6; D is ambiguous. CDR3 length: 14 amino acids. The germline gives CDR1 SGDLS, CDR2 YYNGEE. V dropped 1 base and J dropped 7 bases, with 9 bases sitting between them. This CDR3 is CASSVNFGNSPLHF. The DNA of the CDR3 is TGTGCCAGCAGCGTAAACTTCGGGAATTCACCCCTCCACTTT.

The gene calls are TRBV18 and TRBJ1-5; the D gene is possibly TRBD1 (6 bases). The CDR3 length is 18 residues. V lost 6 bases to trimming and J lost 0 bases, with 21 bases between them. In germline, CDR1 is KGHSH, CDR2 LQKENI. The CDR3 here is CASSRGQQTTYSNQPQHF. As DNA, the CDR3 is TGTGCCAGCTCCCGCGGACAGCAAACTACTTATAGCAATCAGCCCCAGCATTTT.

The chain links TRBV27 to TRBJ2-2; D might be TRBD1 (6 bases). The ends were cut back, 7 bases at V and 0 bases at J, with 15 bases in the middle. CDR3 length equals 16 residues. Germline V lookup: CDR1 MNHEY, CDR2 SMNVEV (reference sequence). Written as DNA, the CDR3 is TGTGCCAGCACTCGTAACAGGGTTTCGAACACCGGGGAGCTGTTTTTT. Its translation is CASTRNRVSNTGELFF.

The gene calls are TRBV6-5 and TRBJ2-7, with TRBD1 matching over 7 bases. With V trimmed by 7 bases and J by 2 bases, 8 bases remained unmatched. Germline values: CDR1 MNHEY, CDR2 SVGAGI. This CDR3 comprises 14 residues. The CDR3 sequence is CASTDNRGTYEQYF. The DNA of the CDR3 is TGTGCCAGCACCGACAACAGGGGTACCTACGAGCAGTACTTC.

This chain uses TRBV19 with TRBJ1-6, with 7 bases identical to TRBD1. V lost 7 bases, J lost 8 bases, and 8 bases stayed unmatched. The CDR3 covers 14 residues. Germline V gives CDR1 LNHDA, CDR2 SQIVND (reference sequence). The CDR3 coding sequence is TGTGCCAGTAAGGCGACAGGGAGCTATTCACCCCTCCACTTT. It is translated as CASKATGSYSPLHF.

The chain recombines TRBV27 with TRBJ1-5; no clear D gene. The V end lost 0 bases, the J end lost 11 bases, and 11 bases lay between the germline ends. The V gene's germline CDR1 is MNHEY and CDR2 SMNVEV (reference sequence). The CDR3 is 13 amino acids. The CDR3 region is CASSLSGGKAQHF. CDR3 nucleotide sequence: TGTGCCAGCAGTTTATCCGGAGGTAAGGCCCAGCATTTT.

V is TRBV5-1 and J is TRBJ2-2; TRBD1 aligns across 8 bases. The V gene's germline CDR1 is SGHRS and CDR2 YFSETQ. There are 15 residues in the CDR3. V lost 4 bases, J lost 2 bases, and 4 bases stayed unmatched. In DNA form, the CDR3 reads TGCGCCAGCAGCCGGGGGACAGGTAACACCGGGGAGCTGTTTTTT. It codes for CASSRGTGNTGELFF.

The rearrangement joins TRBV5-1 to TRBJ1-1, with D perhaps TRBD1 (5 bases). This CDR3 contains 13 residues. Trimming stripped 2 bases from V and 5 bases from J, with 10 bases between. The germline V gene encodes CDR1 SGHRS and CDR2 YFSETQ. CDR3 nucleotide sequence: TGCGCCAGCAGCTTCCAGGGATTTACTGAAGCTTTCTTT. Its translation is CASSFQGFTEAFF.

The chain uses TRBV18 and TRBJ2-3, with TRBD1 identical over 7 bases. The CDR3 spans 16 residues. Losses at the gene ends were 5 bases for V and 4 bases for J; bases not matched to a gene: 12. Looked up from germline, CDR1 is KGHSH and CDR2 is LQKENI. DNA of the CDR3: TGTGCCAGCTCAACCTACAGGGGAAAGTTCCCAGATACGCAGTATTTT. Its translation: CASSTYRGKFPDTQYF.